This T cell receptor beta chain was captured by sequencing in a study of blood T cell repertoires in COVID-19. In the authors' methods: From reference gene primer amplification, estimates of nucleated cell counts were derived. Assay: immunoSEQ multiplex PCR; the TCRdb copy retains only in-frame clones and omits some. The V and J calls and clone size were taken over from that table, and D and trimming were inferred from the DNA. The sample includes around 320,000 clones, 90% of them seen just once. Trimming cost V 5 bases and J 7 bases, with 12 bases left between them. The CDR3 sequence is 13 residues long. Allocation to cohorts depended on clinical history reported by the participants. Within the 2 weeks before study entry, each person in the exposed group met a COVID-19 case.

This chain connects TRBV12-3 or TRBV12-4 to TRBJ1-5; unclear D gene. The specimen was PBMCs or T cells enriched from blood (not recorded which). The source of this sequence is a woman aged 30 to 39 who had been exposed to COVID-19. The CDR3 spells CASSMRGVQPQHF. The CDR3 nucleotides read TGTGCCAGCAGTATGCGGGGAGTACAGCCCCAGCATTTT.